This TCR beta chain came from a study of technical replicates of blood from a few donors. Profiling relied on immunoSEQ multiplex PCR, and the TCRdb table lists in-frame clones only, not all of them. The sample holds roughly 60,000 clones, about nine tenths seen once. Deletions cut 8 bases from V and 1 base from J, with 11 bases between. The CDR3 covers 14 residues. CDR1 is SGHTA, CDR2 FQGNSA, per germline. Sequenced input: PBMCs. The J gene is TRBJ2-2, the V gene TRBV7-2; no firm D call. This clonotype originated in a human donor in good health. Some clones in this sample may be carry-over from other donors' samples. For the CDR3, the DNA is TGTGCCAGCTCCGATTCGGGGAACACCGGGGAGCTGTTTTTT. It is translated as CASSDSGNTGELFF.